These 12 T cell receptor beta chains were all obtained from the same sample, sequenced in a study of early T cells in non-severe SARS-CoV-2 infection. TCRdb re-analysed the 5' RACE reads in MiXCR, keeping a single row per CDR3 protein. The sample lists tens of thousands of distinct CDR3 sequences, roughly 8.2% occurring once. The sample taken for sequencing was whole blood. These receptors came from an adult who was a healthcare worker with PCR-confirmed SARS-CoV-2 infection or an uninfected control (not recorded which).

This clonotype came up many times. V is TRBV12-3 or TRBV12-4 and J is TRBJ2-3; the D is unclear. This CDR3 region has 12 residues. V lost 6 bases to trimming and J lost 4 bases, with 8 bases between them. The CDR3 reads CASRAESDTQYF. CDR3 bases: TGTGCCAGCAGGGCTGAATCAGATACGCAGTATTTT.

This clonotype was counted at least ten times. The rearrangement joins TRBV20-1 to TRBJ2-4, with unresolved D. The length of the CDR3 is 13 residues. CDR1 and CDR2 (germline): DFQATT, SNEGSKA (reference sequence). V shed 3 bases and J shed 0 bases, with 6 bases lying between them. CDR3 in amino acids: CSARSQAKNIQYF. The CDR3 region has the DNA TGCAGTGCTAGGAGTCAAGCCAAAAACATTCAGTACTTC.

This clonotype appeared many times. The chain carries TRBV7-6 and TRBJ2-3; D not certain. The length of the CDR3 is 14 residues. Germline V gene lookup returns CDR1 SGHVS and CDR2 FNYEAQ. V gave up 8 bases and J gave up 2 bases, with 14 bases separating them. CDR3 sequence (DNA): TGTGCCAGCCTACCGGACGGCCCCACAGATACGCAGTATTTT. Encoded protein: CASLPDGPTDTQYF.

The chain has TRBV7-2 and TRBJ2-7; 7 bases match TRBD2. CDR1 is SGHTA, CDR2 FQGNSA, per germline. This CDR3 comprises 15 residues. J gave up 0 bases and V 5 bases, and 7 bases lay outside the gene matches. The CDR3 nucleotides are TGTGCCAGCAGCCCAAGAGTAGCGGGCTCCTACGAGCAGTACTTC. As protein: CASSPRVAGSYEQYF.

This clonotype was recorded many times. The V gene is TRBV21-1, the J gene TRBJ1-2. TRBV21-1 is listed as a pseudogene. The CDR3 runs 12 residues. In nucleotides, the CDR3 is TGTGCCAGCAGAGTCACCTGCTATGGCTACACCTTC. The encoded protein is CASRVTCYGYTF.

The chain recombines TRBV20-1 with TRBJ2-1; tentative D call: TRBD1 (5 bases). From germline, CDR1 is DFQATT and CDR2 SNEGSKA (reference sequence). CDR3 length: 17 residues. V lost 3 bases and J lost 4, with 22 bases in between. The CDR3 reads CSARNLAGSVGYNEQFF. CDR3 in DNA: TGCAGTGCTAGGAATCTTGCAGGGTCCGTAGGATACAATGAGCAGTTCTTC.

This clonotype was picked up a small number of times. The chain has TRBV30 and TRBJ2-3; D is possibly TRBD1 or TRBD2 (5 bases each). The V gene's germline CDR1 is GTSNPN and CDR2 SVGIG (reference sequence). The germline V and J ends were trimmed by 2 bases and 6 bases, with 15 bases remaining between them. The CDR3 spans 14 residues. The CDR3 bases are TGTGCCTGGAGTCCTACGGGACCTCTTGATACGCAGTATTTT. This codes for CAWSPTGPLDTQYF. Drawing the rest from reference TRBV30 and TRBJ2-3, the complete variable domain is SQTIHQWPATLVQPVGSPLSLECTVEGTSNPNLYWYRQAAGRGLQLLFYSVGIGQISSEVPQNLSASRPQDRQFILSSKKLLLSDSGFYLCAWSPTGPLDTQYFGPGTRLTVL.

In this sample, this clonotype turned up a few times. This rearrangement joins TRBV11-3 to TRBJ1-1; a weak D match, TRBD1 (6 bases). In germline, CDR1 is SGHNT, CDR2 YENEEA. Trimming stripped 5 bases from V and 4 bases from J, with 14 bases between. The CDR3 is made up of 14 amino acids. CDR3 sequence: CASSVPRGPTEAFF. Here the CDR3 DNA reads TGTGCCAGCAGCGTACCGCGGGGGCCCACTGAAGCTTTCTTT.

V is TRBV11-1 and J is TRBJ2-7; no firm D call. Germline CDR1 SGHAT, CDR2 FQDESV (reference sequence). The V gene lost 1 base and the J gene lost 3 bases, with 10 bases spanning the gap. The CDR3 has 14 residues. Here the CDR3 reads CASSLEVGNYEQYF. Written as DNA, the CDR3 is TGTGCCAGCAGCTTAGAGGTGGGAAACTACGAGCAGTACTTC.

The J gene is TRBJ2-1, the V gene TRBV28; possible D gene TRBD1, 5 bases. Germline CDR1 reads MDHEN; CDR2 reads SYDVKM. The CDR3 is made up of 13 amino acids. Deletions cut 5 bases from V and 12 bases from J, with 17 bases between. The CDR3 reads CASSGAGALLQFF. CDR3 nucleotides: TGTGCCAGCAGTGGTGCTGGGGCCCTCCTGCAGTTCTTC.

The J gene is TRBJ1-1, the V gene TRBV10-3, with 7 nucleotides matching TRBD1. CDR3 length equals 14 residues. The junction had 8 bases not matched to a gene; V was cut back by 3 bases and J by 7 bases. CDR1 is ENHRY and CDR2 is SYGVKD in the germline V gene. For the CDR3, the DNA is TGTGCCATCAGTGAAACAGGGGAGAGAGGTGAAGCTTTCTTT. Translated, it gives CAISETGERGEAFF.

This clonotype was observed at least ten times. V usage is TRBV2 and J usage is TRBJ2-7; D gene unclear. From germline, CDR1 is SNHLY and CDR2 FYNNEI. V lost 8 bases and J lost 2, with 10 bases in between. CDR3 length: 12 amino acids. DNA for the CDR3: TGTGCCAGCTTCGGGTTTACCTACGAGCAGTACTTC. Translated: CASFGFTYEQYF.